A single sample gave rise to the 20 T cell receptor beta chains below, sequenced in a study of cytomegalovirus exposure and HLA in healthy donors (dated by TCRdb to 2016 to 2017). The method behind the library was the immunoSEQ multiplex PCR assay. A mixture of 60 forward primers for TCR Vbeta segments and 13 reverse primers for TCR Jbeta segments was used in the multiplex PCR. Drawn from immuneACCESS, this table holds only the in-frame rearrangements with V and J called that TCRdb kept. Clones are partly lost; checked studies trace under half to an unresolved V gene and leave the rest unexplained. For this sample the table gives 130,000 to 150,000 clones, of which 75% to 80% were detected only once. The ten largest clones capture about 0.66% of the sample. Sequencing input: PBMCs. The receptors originated from a male donor in good health and CMV-seronegative.

The rearrangement uses TRBV10-3 and TRBJ2-7; D call uncertain. Germline loops: CDR1 ENHRY, CDR2 SYGVKD. The CDR3 has 12 residues. Trimming stripped 0 bases from V and 6 bases from J, with 6 bases between. CDR3 amino acids: CAISESIGEQYF. The CDR3 DNA reads TGTGCCATCAGTGAGTCGATCGGCGAGCAGTACTTC.

The V gene is TRBV13, the J gene TRBJ1-2; TRBD1 agrees at 8 bases. Germline CDR1 and CDR2: PRHDT and FYEKMQ (reference sequence). V lost 4 bases and J lost 2; bases outside the gene matches: 3. This CDR3 is built from 14 residues. The CDR3: CASSSRQGNYGYTF. The DNA of the CDR3 is TGTGCCAGCAGCTCACGACAGGGGAACTATGGCTACACCTTC.

This clone was found once. The V gene is TRBV5-1, the J gene TRBJ1-1, with TRBD1 identical over 8 bases. CDR1 SGHRS and CDR2 YFSETQ come from the germline V gene. V shed 4 bases, J shed 5 bases, and the junction held 10 bases outside the gene matches. The CDR3 contains 15 residues. This CDR3 is CASSMSTGGGTEAFF. For the CDR3, the DNA is TGCGCCAGCAGCATGTCAACAGGGGGAGGAACTGAAGCTTTCTTT.

This chain links TRBV5-1 with TRBJ2-7, with TRBD1 matching 7 bases. With 4 bases clipped from V and 5 bases from J, the junction kept 9 bases outside the gene matches. From germline, CDR1 is SGHRS and CDR2 YFSETQ. This CDR3 region has 14 residues. The CDR3 DNA reads TGCGCCAGCAGCGTAACCGGGACAGTCCACGAGCAGTACTTC. Translated, it gives CASSVTGTVHEQYF.

V and J are TRBV7-9 and TRBJ1-6; D remains unclear. The CDR3 contains 14 residues. Between the trimmed V and J ends, which lost 6 bases and 5 bases, there was a span of 11 bases. Per the germline V gene, CDR1 is SEHNR and CDR2 is FQNEAQ (reference sequence). CDR3 DNA: TGTGCCAGCAGAATCGACTCGGATAATTCACCCCTCCACTTT. This codes for CASRIDSDNSPLHF.

The chain employs TRBV7-9 and TRBJ2-7; D perhaps matches TRBD1 (5 bases). The CDR3 extends over 14 amino acids. Germline lookup yields CDR1 SEHNR and CDR2 FQNEAQ (reference sequence). Trimming pared 3 bases from V and 5 bases from J, leaving 14 bases between. In nucleotides, the CDR3 is TGTGCCAGCAGCTTTGGGCAGGGCCCGGACGAGCAGTACTTC. Translation gives CASSFGQGPDEQYF.

This chain uses TRBV5-4 with TRBJ2-3, with no clear D. Germline loops: CDR1 SGHNT, CDR2 YYREEE (reference sequence). The CDR3 consists of 13 residues. The germline V and J ends were trimmed by 3 bases and 2 bases, with 7 bases remaining between them. In DNA, the CDR3 is TGTGCCAGCAGCTCACCCTACACAGATACGCAGTATTTT. It translates to CASSSPYTDTQYF.

J is TRBJ1-4 and V is TRBV5-1; no definite D call. CDR3 length: 15 residues. V lost 7 bases, J lost 3 bases, and 16 bases lay in between. Germline CDR1 reads SGHRS; CDR2 reads YFSETQ. CDR3 DNA: TGCGCCAGCTGCGCCGGAGGTATGGCTAATGAAAAACTGTTTTTT. Translated, it gives CASCAGGMANEKLFF. The whole variable domain, filled in from reference TRBV5-1 and TRBJ1-4, reads KAGVTQTPRYLIKTRGQQVTLSCSPISGHRSVSWYQQTPGQGLQFLFEYFSETQRNKGNFPGRFSGRQFSNSRSEMNVSTLELGDSALYLCASCAGGMANEKLFFGSGTQLSVL.

This rearrangement joins TRBV7-9 to TRBJ1-1; 10 bases are shared with TRBD1. There are 14 residues in the CDR3. Germline V gene data show CDR1 as SEHNR and CDR2 as FQNEAQ (reference sequence). Germline trimming cut 1 base from V and 6 bases from J; bases unmatched to any gene: 2. CDR3 DNA sequence: TGTGCCAGCAGCTTAGACGACAGGGGGCCTGAAGCTTTCTTT. Protein sequence: CASSLDDRGPEAFF.

The chain links TRBV6-4 to TRBJ2-2; D is perhaps TRBD2 (5 bases). The CDR3 consists of 14 residues. The V gene lost 6 bases and the J gene lost 3 bases, with 11 bases spanning the gap. Germline V gene data show CDR1 as MRHNA and CDR2 as SNTAGT. The CDR3 loop reads CASRPYGDTGELFF. The CDR3 DNA is TGTGCCAGCAGACCCTACGGGGACACCGGGGAGCTGTTTTTT.

V and J are TRBV29-1 and TRBJ1-4; maybe TRBD1 (5 bases). The CDR3 contains 14 residues. Trimming pared 6 bases from V and 0 bases from J, leaving 11 bases between. The germline CDR1 and CDR2 sequences are SQVTM and ANQGSEA. This CDR3 is CSVGDSTTNEKLFF. The CDR3 DNA follows: TGCAGCGTAGGTGACAGCACAACTAATGAAAAACTGTTTTTT.

J is TRBJ2-1 and V is TRBV6-5; D possibly corresponds to TRBD1 (6 bases). Trimming took off 2 bases at V and 8 bases at J, with 19 bases between the two ends. The CDR3 runs to 16 residues. Looked up from germline, CDR1 is MNHEY and CDR2 is SVGAGI. The CDR3 loop is CASSYEGPGPGDEQFF. The CDR3 DNA reads TGTGCCAGCAGTTACGAGGGTCCGGGACCAGGGGATGAGCAGTTCTTC.

This clone was seen only a few times. V usage is TRBV27 and J usage is TRBJ2-7; a weak D match, TRBD1 (6 bases). The CDR3 is 15 amino acids. V was shortened by 5 bases and J by 2 bases, with 16 bases between the two germline ends. Germline CDR1 is MNHEY and CDR2 is SMNVEV (reference sequence). The CDR3 is CASSRLGGTTYEQYF. CDR3 bases: TGTGCCAGCAGTCGTCTAGGGGGTACGACCTACGAGCAGTACTTC.

This chain uses TRBV11-2 with TRBJ2-7, with D uncertain. The CDR3 sequence is 12 residues long. Germline V gene lookup returns CDR1 SGHAT and CDR2 FQNNGV. V was trimmed by 1 base and J by 6 bases, leaving 7 bases between them. CDR3: CASSLGGIEQYF. CDR3 nucleotide sequence: TGTGCCAGCAGCTTAGGCGGTATCGAGCAGTACTTC.

This clone was detected only a few times. The rearrangement links TRBV7-7 to TRBJ1-1, with a tentative D call TRBD1 (5 bases). V was shortened by 3 bases and J by 1 base, with 6 bases between the two germline ends. Germline V gene lookup returns CDR1 SSHAT and CDR2 FNYEAQ (reference sequence). This CDR3 has 13 amino acids. The CDR3 DNA reads TGTGCCAGCAGCTTGACAGAGAACACTGAAGCTTTCTTT. It specifies CASSLTENTEAFF.

This clone appeared once. CDR3 loop: CASSYQGQGSYEQYF. For the CDR3, the DNA is TGTGCCAGCAGTTACCAGGGACAGGGGTCCTACGAGCAGTACTTC. This chain links TRBV6-5 with TRBJ2-5, with 10 bases identical to TRBD1. The J call may be mistaken, given a closer DNA end match to TRBJ2-7. The CDR3 totals 15 residues. Germline V gives CDR1 MNHEY, CDR2 SVGAGI.

The chain carries TRBV6-5 and TRBJ2-2; D is unclear. The length of the CDR3 is 14 residues. The germline CDR1 and CDR2 sequences are MNHEY and SVGAGI. Trimming pared 0 bases from V and 3 bases from J, leaving 5 bases between. This chain's CDR3 is CASSYSTDTGELFF. The CDR3, as DNA: TGTGCCAGCAGTTACTCCACGGACACCGGGGAGCTGTTTTTT.

The CDR3 DNA sequence: TGTGCCAGCAGCAAAGGGGGCGCAACTAATGAAAAACTGTTTTTT. This gives the protein CASSKGGATNEKLFF. V and J are TRBV21-1 and TRBJ1-4; the D call TRBD1 from the table was never checked on the DNA. TRBV21-1 is an annotated pseudogene. CDR3 length equals 15 residues.

The chain couples TRBV29-1 to TRBJ1-1, with D possibly being TRBD1 (5 bases). The V gene lost 3 bases and the J gene lost 8 bases, with 10 bases spanning the gap. The CDR3 runs 11 residues. Looked up from germline, CDR1 is SQVTM and CDR2 is ANQGSEA. In nucleotides, the CDR3 is TGCAGCGTTGACAAGGGGCAGGAAGCTTTCTTT. It translates to CSVDKGQEAFF.

V gene TRBV14 combines with J gene TRBJ2-1; 8 bases agree with TRBD2. This CDR3 region has 12 residues. Germline values: CDR1 SGHDN, CDR2 FVKESK. The trim removed 2 bases at V and 13 bases at J, leaving 4 bases unmatched. CDR3: CASSQSSGSQFF. CDR3 nucleotides: TGTGCCAGCAGCCAATCTAGCGGGTCACAGTTCTTC.